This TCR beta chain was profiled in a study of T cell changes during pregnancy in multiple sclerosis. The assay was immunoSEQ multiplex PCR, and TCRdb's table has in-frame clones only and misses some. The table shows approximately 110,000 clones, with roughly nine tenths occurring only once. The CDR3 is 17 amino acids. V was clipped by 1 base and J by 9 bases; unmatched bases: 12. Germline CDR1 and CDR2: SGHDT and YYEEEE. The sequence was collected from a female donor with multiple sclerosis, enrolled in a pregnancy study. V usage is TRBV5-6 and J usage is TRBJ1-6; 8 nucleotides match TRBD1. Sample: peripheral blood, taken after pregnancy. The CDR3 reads CASSLKIGTGISSPLHF. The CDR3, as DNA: TGTGCCAGCAGCTTGAAGATAGGGACAGGCATCTCTTCACCCCTCCACTTT.